The 27 T cell receptor beta chains below were found in one sample sequenced in a study of post-analysis software for immune sequencing data. General study points: Patients carried roughly 5 TRBV segments more frequently than controls did, and TRBV5-6, TRBV5-1 and TRBV20-1 were among them.

Their antigen targets remain unknown. Included in the TCR beta cDNA libraries were unique molecular identifiers. TCRdb called the PCR reads again in MiXCR, with one record for every CDR3 protein. The sample has 800,000 to 950,000 distinct CDR3 sequences, about 53% seen once; the top ten hold around 4.5%. Sequenced: blood. The receptors stem from a girl aged 10 to 17 with multiple sclerosis.

The V and J genes are TRBV20-1 and TRBJ2-5; D possibly matches TRBD1 or TRBD2 (5 bases each). The V end lost 6 bases, the J end lost 1 base, and 18 bases lay between the germline ends. This CDR3 spans 15 amino acids. Germline lookup yields CDR1 DFQATT and CDR2 SNEGSKA (reference sequence). CDR3 amino acids: CSASIGTGIQETQYF. CDR3 coding DNA: TGCAGTGCCTCAATCGGGACCGGGATCCAAGAGACCCAGTACTTC.

This clonotype has more than one count but fewer than ten. The J gene is TRBJ1-6, the V gene TRBV2; 8 bases are shared with TRBD1. CDR1 is SNHLY and CDR2 is FYNNEI in the germline V gene. V gave up 6 bases and J gave up 8 bases; unmatched junction bases: 6. The CDR3 sequence is 14 residues long. The CDR3 loop reads CASRSTGAYSPLHF. The CDR3 DNA reads TGTGCCAGCAGATCGACAGGGGCCTATTCACCCCTCCACTTT.

This chain joins TRBV29-1 and TRBJ2-7, with D maybe TRBD1 (6 bases). Germline assignment: CDR1 SQVTM and CDR2 ANQGSEA. Trimming pared 5 bases from V and 0 bases from J, leaving 14 bases between. The CDR3 extends over 14 amino acids. In DNA form, the CDR3 reads TGCAGCGTTCAGGTGGGGGCCAGCTCCTACGAGCAGTACTTC. This sequence encodes CSVQVGASSYEQYF.

The chain joins TRBV29-1 to TRBJ2-1; D gene ambiguous. The CDR3 totals 15 residues. Trimming cost V 3 bases and J 6 bases, with 18 bases left between them. Per germline, CDR1 SQVTM and CDR2 ANQGSEA. In DNA form, the CDR3 reads TGCAGCGTTGAGCTCCTCAGCCGTGGGTCCAATGAGCAGTTCTTC. Amino acid sequence: CSVELLSRGSNEQFF.

This clonotype was detected a few times. The CDR3 nucleotides read TGCAGCGTTGAAGGGCCGCCGTCAACAGATACGCAGTATTTT. Encoded protein: CSVEGPPSTDTQYF. The chain carries TRBV29-1 and TRBJ2-3; no clear D. Germline lookup yields CDR1 SQVTM and CDR2 ANQGSEA. V was clipped by 1 base and J by 3 bases, with 11 bases between them. CDR3 length: 14 residues.

A few counts support this clonotype. This chain joins TRBV5-1 and TRBJ1-6; 12 bases are a match to TRBD1. CDR3 size: 15 residues. The J segment lost 10 bases and the V segment lost 4 bases, leaving 6 bases of the junction unmatched. Per the germline V gene, CDR1 is SGHRS and CDR2 is YFSETQ. In nucleotides, the CDR3 is TGCGCCAGCAGCGCAGGGACAGGGGGCAAGTCACCCCTCCACTTT. This sequence encodes CASSAGTGGKSPLHF.

The V gene is TRBV7-9, the J gene TRBJ2-3; TRBD2 matches at 12 bases. Unmatched junction bases numbered 6, after V lost 4 bases and J lost 4 bases. Germline loops: CDR1 SEHNR, CDR2 FQNEAQ (reference sequence). The CDR3 consists of 16 residues. The CDR3 is CASSYGTSGSADTQYF. CDR3 nucleotide sequence: TGTGCCAGCAGCTACGGGACTAGCGGGTCTGCAGATACGCAGTATTTT.

The chain links TRBV20-1 to TRBJ1-1; no definite D call. The germline gives CDR1 DFQATT, CDR2 SNEGSKA (reference sequence). The CDR3 has 13 amino acids. Trimming pared 3 bases from V and 0 bases from J, leaving 8 bases between. The CDR3 DNA follows: TGCAGTGCTAGGGAAACAGTGAACACTGAAGCTTTCTTT. Its translation: CSARETVNTEAFF.

The V and J genes are TRBV7-2 and TRBJ2-5; possibly TRBD1 for D (8 bases). CDR3 length: 15 amino acids. Trimming took 3 bases from V and 5 from J, leaving 16 bases between them. Germline V gene lookup returns CDR1 SGHTA and CDR2 FQGNSA. DNA for the CDR3: TGTGCCAGCAGCTTCATGTCACAGGGGGGGGAGACCCAGTACTTC. Amino acids: CASSFMSQGGETQYF.

J is TRBJ2-5 and V is TRBV9; the D gene is possibly TRBD2 (6 bases). Trimming removed 3 bases at V and 5 bases at J, with 20 bases between. The CDR3 consists of 16 residues. Germline V gives CDR1 SGDLS, CDR2 YYNGEE. This CDR3 is CASSGIGTHGRETQYF. Here the CDR3 DNA reads TGTGCCAGCAGCGGTATCGGGACTCACGGTAGGGAGACCCAGTACTTC.

The chain joins TRBV7-9 to TRBJ1-4, with D unclear. This CDR3 region has 16 residues. V lost 5 bases to trimming and J lost 0 bases, with 13 bases between them. Per the germline V gene, CDR1 is SEHNR and CDR2 is FQNEAQ (reference sequence). The CDR3 DNA sequence: TGTGCCAGCAGCCCGAACCTAGAGGCAACTAATGAAAAACTGTTTTTT. This sequence encodes CASSPNLEATNEKLFF.

The gene calls are TRBV6-1 and TRBJ2-7; D remains unclear. The germline V gene has CDR1 MNHNS and CDR2 SASEGT. CDR3 length equals 13 residues. Trimming cost V 4 bases and J 2 bases, with 9 bases left between them. CDR3 bases: TGTGCCAGCAGTGTCCGCCTCGCCTACGAGCAGTACTTC. Protein sequence: CASSVRLAYEQYF.

This rearrangement joins TRBV6-5 to TRBJ1-2; D call uncertain. Trimming cost V 6 bases and J 0 bases, with 14 bases left between them. Per germline, CDR1 MNHEY and CDR2 SVGAGI. CDR3 length equals 15 residues. The CDR3 bases are TGTGCCAGCAGGCCCCACACCGGGACTAACTATGGCTACACCTTC. Amino acid sequence: CASRPHTGTNYGYTF.

V gene TRBV7-9 combines with J gene TRBJ2-7; the D gene is possibly TRBD1 (6 bases). Trimming pared 3 bases from V and 7 bases from J, leaving 22 bases between. Germline values: CDR1 SEHNR, CDR2 FQNEAQ (reference sequence). This CDR3 comprises 16 residues. Here the CDR3 DNA reads TGTGCCAGCAGCTTCGAGACTCATGACAGGTCTCAGGAGCAGTACTTC. Amino acid sequence: CASSFETHDRSQEQYF.

The V and J genes are TRBV10-2 and TRBJ2-5; perhaps TRBD2 as D (6 bases). The end of the DNA is better explained by TRBJ2-7, so the J call may be wrong. Germline lookup yields CDR1 WSHSY and CDR2 SAAADI. There are 16 residues in the CDR3. Written as DNA, the CDR3 is TGCGCCAGCAGTGAGTGGATTCGGGACTCCCCGGACGAGCAGTACTTC. Translating it yields CASSEWIRDSPDEQYF.

In this sample, this clonotype turned up a few times. The CDR3 DNA reads TGTGCCAGCAGCTTACGTATGCGGGGAATGGATGAGCAGTTCTTC. Protein sequence: CASSLRMRGMDEQFF. This chain uses TRBV7-2 with TRBJ2-1; the D gene is possibly TRBD2 (6 bases). With 2 bases removed from V and 8 bases from J, the gap between germline ends came to 16 bases. Germline V gene lookup returns CDR1 SGHTA and CDR2 FQGNSA. The CDR3 contains 15 residues. The complete variable domain, with remaining parts taken from reference TRBV7-2 and TRBJ2-1, reads GAGVSQSPSNKVTEKGKDVELRCDPISGHTALYWYRQSLGQGLEFLIYFQGNSAPDKSGLPSDRFSAERTGGSVSTLTIQRTQQEDSAVYLCASSLRMRGMDEQFFGPGTRLTVL.

This clonotype has only a few counts. CDR3 residues: CASSLPSGTQETQYF. The CDR3 DNA reads as TGTGCCAGCAGTTTACCTTCTGGGACACAAGAGACCCAGTACTTC. The rearrangement joins TRBV5-6 to TRBJ2-5, with D tentatively TRBD1 (6 bases). V was clipped by 5 bases and J by 2 bases, with 16 bases between them. CDR1 and CDR2 from the germline V gene are SGHDT and YYEEEE. There are 15 residues in the CDR3.

This chain connects TRBV15 to TRBJ2-5, with D maybe TRBD1 (5 bases). The J call may be in error: the DNA end matches TRBJ2-7 better. Germline assignment: CDR1 LNHNV and CDR2 YYDKDF (reference sequence). The length of the CDR3 is 15 residues. Here the CDR3 DNA reads TGTGCCACCAGCAACCTAGGACAAGACGGCAACGAGCAGTACTTC. Its protein is CATSNLGQDGNEQYF.

The chain recombines TRBV10-3 with TRBJ2-5; either TRBD1 or TRBD2 may fit D (6 bases each). The length of the CDR3 is 13 residues. V lost 5 bases to trimming and J lost 4 bases, with 11 bases between them. CDR1 is ENHRY and CDR2 is SYGVKD in the germline V gene. This chain's CDR3 is CAISWGAGETQYF. CDR3 nucleotide sequence: TGTGCCATCAGTTGGGGGGCCGGAGAGACCCAGTACTTC.

This clonotype was seen a handful of times. CDR3 DNA sequence: TGTGCCAGCAGCCAAAGTCGGGCAGTGAACTATGGCTACACCTTC. As protein: CASSQSRAVNYGYTF. The chain has TRBV7-9 and TRBJ1-2; the D is unclear. Germline-derived CDR1 and CDR2 are SEHNR and FQNEAQ (reference sequence). The CDR3 is made up of 15 amino acids. V lost 5 bases to trimming and J lost 2 bases, with 15 bases between them.

The chain recombines TRBV6-5 with TRBJ2-5, with 8 bases matching TRBD2. Germline CDR1 reads MNHEY; CDR2 reads SVGAGI. The CDR3 has 16 residues. The J segment lost 2 bases and the V segment lost 6 bases, leaving 11 bases of the junction unmatched. CDR3 sequence: CASSRLGTSGQETQYF. In nucleotides, the CDR3 is TGTGCCAGCAGCCGTCTAGGAACTAGCGGACAAGAGACCCAGTACTTC.

This chain uses TRBV29-1 with TRBJ2-5; D might be TRBD2 (5 bases). The germline gives CDR1 SQVTM, CDR2 ANQGSEA. The length of the CDR3 is 14 residues. V dropped 3 bases and J dropped 2 bases, with 13 bases sitting between them. The CDR3 sequence is CSVDEGRPQETQYF. DNA of the CDR3: TGCAGCGTTGATGAGGGTCGCCCGCAAGAGACCCAGTACTTC.

This clonotype was detected once. The chain couples TRBV7-6 to TRBJ1-5; 9 bases align to TRBD1. The germline V gene encodes CDR1 SGHVS and CDR2 FNYEAQ. The CDR3 covers 14 residues. J was trimmed by 7 bases and V by 8 bases; bases with no gene match: 9. CDR3 DNA sequence: TGTGCCAGCGGCCACGGGACAGGGCGGCAGCCCCAGCATTTT. Translation: CASGHGTGRQPQHF.

The V gene is TRBV14, the J gene TRBJ1-2; D is ambiguous. The CDR3 has 13 residues. V gave up 1 base and J gave up 4 bases, with 7 bases separating them. Per germline, CDR1 SGHDN and CDR2 FVKESK. In DNA, the CDR3 is TGTGCCAGCAGCCAAGTTCCAGCCTATGGCTACACCTTC. Residues: CASSQVPAYGYTF.

The chain links TRBV7-6 to TRBJ2-3, with D tentatively TRBD1 (5 bases). Germline CDR1 reads SGHVS; CDR2 reads FNYEAQ. The CDR3 runs to 16 residues. V gave up 2 bases and J gave up 1 base, with 13 bases separating them. The CDR3 DNA follows: TGTGCCAGCAGCTTAAATTCGGGCAGGGGCACAGATACGCAGTATTTT. Protein: CASSLNSGRGTDTQYF.

The genes are TRBV27 and TRBJ2-1, with 7 bases identical to TRBD1. Germline values: CDR1 MNHEY, CDR2 SMNVEV (reference sequence). There are 14 residues in the CDR3. The V segment lost 4 bases and the J segment 4 bases; nucleotides outside the gene matches: 4. CDR3 residues: CASSSGQIYNEQFF. The CDR3 DNA reads as TGTGCCAGCAGTTCGGGACAGATATACAATGAGCAGTTCTTC.

This clonotype has only a few counts. V and J are TRBV28 and TRBJ2-7; D may be TRBD1 (6 bases). CDR1 and CDR2 (germline): MDHEN, SYDVKM. The germline V and J ends were trimmed by 6 bases and 0 bases, with 12 bases remaining between them. The CDR3 extends over 14 amino acids. Here the CDR3 DNA reads TGTGCCAGCAGGCCGGGACAAATCTCCTACGAGCAGTACTTC. Encoded protein: CASRPGQISYEQYF.